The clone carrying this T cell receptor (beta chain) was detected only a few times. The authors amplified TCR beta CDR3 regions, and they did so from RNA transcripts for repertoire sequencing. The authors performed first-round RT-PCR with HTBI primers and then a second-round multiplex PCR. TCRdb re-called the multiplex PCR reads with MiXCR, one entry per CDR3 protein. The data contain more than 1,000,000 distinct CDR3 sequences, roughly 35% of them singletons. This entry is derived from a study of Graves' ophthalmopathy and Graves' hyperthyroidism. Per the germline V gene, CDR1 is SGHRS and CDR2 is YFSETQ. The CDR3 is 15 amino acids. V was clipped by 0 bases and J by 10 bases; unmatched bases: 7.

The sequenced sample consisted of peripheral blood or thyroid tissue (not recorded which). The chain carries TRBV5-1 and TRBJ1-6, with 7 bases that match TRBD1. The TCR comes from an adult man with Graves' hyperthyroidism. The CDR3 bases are TGCGCCAGCAGCTTGGTGGGACAGATCAACTCACCCCTCCACTTT. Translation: CASSLVGQINSPLHF.